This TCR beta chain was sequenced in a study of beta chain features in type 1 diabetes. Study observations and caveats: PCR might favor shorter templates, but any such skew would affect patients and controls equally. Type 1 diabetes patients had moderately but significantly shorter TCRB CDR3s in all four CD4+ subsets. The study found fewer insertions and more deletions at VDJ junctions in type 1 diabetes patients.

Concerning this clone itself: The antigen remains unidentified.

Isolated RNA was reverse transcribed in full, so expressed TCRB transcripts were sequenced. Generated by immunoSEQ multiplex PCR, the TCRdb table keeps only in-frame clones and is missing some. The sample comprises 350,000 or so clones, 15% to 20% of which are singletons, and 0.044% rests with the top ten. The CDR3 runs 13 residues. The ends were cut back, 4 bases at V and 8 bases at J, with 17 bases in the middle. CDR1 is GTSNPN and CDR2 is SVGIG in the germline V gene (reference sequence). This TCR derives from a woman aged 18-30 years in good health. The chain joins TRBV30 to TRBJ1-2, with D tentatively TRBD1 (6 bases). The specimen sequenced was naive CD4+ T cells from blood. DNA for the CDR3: TGTGCCTGGAATCCGGACAGTACCCGGGGCTACACCTTC. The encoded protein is CAWNPDSTRGYTF.